This entry lists 32 T cell receptor beta chains sequenced from one sample in a study of beta chain features in type 1 diabetes. What was sequenced were expressed TCRB transcripts, since all of the isolated RNA had been reverse transcribed. TCRdb's table, derived via immunoSEQ multiplex PCR, lists solely in-frame clones and lacks some. The sample lists around 500,000 clones, more than 9.5% occurring once. Sequences were obtained from naive CD4+ T cells from blood. The receptors here all came from a woman aged 18-30 years in good health.

In this sample, this clone turned up a few times. The V call is TRBV9, the J call TRBJ1-2; 9 bases fit TRBD1. Trimming removed 3 bases from V and 7 bases from J; junction bases left unmatched: 7. Germline V gene lookup returns CDR1 SGDLS and CDR2 YYNGEE. This CDR3 is 14 amino acids long. This chain's CDR3 is CASSGLGQGGGYTF. The CDR3 DNA reads as TGTGCCAGCAGCGGATTGGGACAGGGTGGTGGCTACACCTTC.

V is TRBV5-4 and J is TRBJ1-2; 7 bases map to TRBD1. The V and J ends lost 4 bases and 13 bases, in that order; junction bases with no gene match: 10. The CDR3 sequence is 12 residues long. From germline, CDR1 is SGHNT and CDR2 YYREEE (reference sequence). The CDR3 DNA reads as TGTGCCAGCAGCGGGACCGGGACAGCTTTCACCTTC. Its protein is CASSGTGTAFTF.

The chain joins TRBV4-3 to TRBJ1-2; maybe TRBD1 (6 bases). Germline V gene lookup returns CDR1 LGHNA and CDR2 YSLEER. Trimming removed 4 bases from V and 4 bases from J, with 19 bases in between. The length of the CDR3 is 16 residues. CDR3 region: CASSLAQDSYSYGYTF. The CDR3 DNA reads as TGCGCCAGCAGCCTAGCTCAGGACAGTTACTCCTATGGCTACACCTTC.

In this sample, this clone turned up a few times. V usage is TRBV29-1 and J usage is TRBJ1-1; possibly TRBD1 for D (5 bases). This CDR3 has 15 residues. V shed 1 base and J shed 0 bases, with 12 bases lying between them. From germline, CDR1 is SQVTM and CDR2 ANQGSEA. As DNA, the CDR3 is TGCAGCGTTGAAGGATTCGCGGACATGAACACTGAAGCTTTCTTT. It encodes CSVEGFADMNTEAFF.

This clone turned up a few times. The sample carries other DNA sequences with the same CDR3. The chain recombines TRBV5-1 with TRBJ2-2, with D uncertain. Per germline, CDR1 SGHRS and CDR2 YFSETQ. CDR3 length: 14 amino acids. V gave up 0 bases and J gave up 2 bases, with 5 bases separating them. As DNA, the CDR3 is TGCGCCAGCAGCTTGGGACCTAACACCGGGGAGCTGTTTTTT. Residues: CASSLGPNTGELFF.

This clone was seen a few times. The CDR3 DNA is TGCGCCAGCAGCAGGGACTTAACTAGCACAGATACGCAGTATTTT. Translating it yields CASSRDLTSTDTQYF. The V and J genes are TRBV5-1 and TRBJ2-3, with D maybe TRBD2 (6 bases). CDR1 SGHRS and CDR2 YFSETQ come from the germline V gene. The V and J ends lost 4 bases and 0 bases respectively, with 12 bases between them. The CDR3 runs to 15 residues.

The genes are TRBV4-1 and TRBJ1-5, with TRBD1 as a possible D gene (6 bases). The CDR3 totals 18 residues. Trimming pared 1 base from V and 0 bases from J, leaving 16 bases between. The germline V gene encodes CDR1 MGHRA and CDR2 YSYEKL. CDR3 DNA: TGCGCCAGCAGCCAAGGGTGGGCCGGGGGCCATAGCAATCAGCCCCAGCATTTT. Its protein product is CASSQGWAGGHSNQPQHF.

This rearrangement joins TRBV19 to TRBJ1-1; D perhaps matches TRBD1 (5 bases). The CDR3 contains 13 residues. Per germline, CDR1 LNHDA and CDR2 SQIVND (reference sequence). The germline V and J ends were trimmed by 3 bases and 7 bases, with 12 bases remaining between them. CDR3 nucleotides: TGTGCCAGTAGTATCCCGACAGTGGATGAAGCTTTCTTT. Its protein product is CASSIPTVDEAFF.

In this sample, this clone turned up a few times. This rearrangement joins TRBV6-5 to TRBJ2-1, with unresolved D. V lost 8 bases and J lost 7, with 12 bases in between. The CDR3 is made up of 12 amino acids. Germline V CDR1 and CDR2: MNHEY, SVGAGI. DNA for the CDR3: TGTGCCAGCCTCGGTGATAATAATGAGCAGTTCTTC. The encoded protein is CASLGDNNEQFF.

This clone was recorded a few times. The V and J genes are TRBV28 and TRBJ2-5; 10 positions agree with TRBD2. CDR1 is MDHEN and CDR2 is SYDVKM in the germline V gene. The V segment lost 4 bases and the J segment 5 bases; nucleotides outside the gene matches: 4. This CDR3 is 14 amino acids long. CDR3 DNA sequence: TGTGCCAGCAGTTCGCTAGCGGGGGTTGAGACCCAGTACTTC. It encodes CASSSLAGVETQYF.

V usage is TRBV7-2 and J usage is TRBJ2-7; D unclear. Germline CDR1 SGHTA, CDR2 FQGNSA. V lost 1 base, J lost 4 bases, and 8 bases lay in between. The CDR3 runs 13 residues. CDR3 sequence reads: CASSLDRRYEQYV. The CDR3 nucleotides are TGTGCCAGCAGCTTAGACAGAAGATACGAGCAGTACGTC.

In the case of this clone: Other DNA sequences within the sample encode an identical CDR3. The chain employs TRBV7-3 and TRBJ2-1; TRBD1 is a possible D gene (6 bases). The length of the CDR3 is 15 residues. From germline, CDR1 is SGHTA and CDR2 FQGTGA. Trimming took off 3 bases at V and 0 bases at J, with 9 bases between the two ends. The CDR3 DNA follows: TGTGCCAGCAGCTTGGACAGTTCCTCCTACAATGAGCAGTTCTTC. Translating it yields CASSLDSSSYNEQFF.

Of note for this clone: A read error is likely, as this CDR3 ends without the conserved phenylalanine or tryptophan. The DNA is omitted, as the CDR3 cannot be located on it reliably, and the CDR3 follows TCRdb's listing. This chain connects TRBV7-9 to TRBJ2-3; the table's D call, TRBD2, has no DNA check behind it. The CDR3 numbers 13 amino acids, ends counted. Germline CDR1 reads SEHNR; CDR2 reads FQNEAQ (reference sequence). Here the CDR3 reads CASSLAPGGTFSI.

The genes are TRBV7-2 and TRBJ2-3, with no clear D. Per germline, CDR1 SGHTA and CDR2 FQGNSA. V was pared by 5 bases and J by 2 bases, with 11 bases between. This CDR3 has 14 residues. CDR3 nucleotides: TGTGCCAGCAGCCACGGACGGAACACAGATACGCAGTATTTT. As protein: CASSHGRNTDTQYF.

This clone was detected a few times. The J gene is TRBJ2-4, the V gene TRBV4-3, with D possibly TRBD1 on 6 matching bases. The CDR3 extends over 16 amino acids. The V gene's germline CDR1 is LGHNA and CDR2 YSLEER. Trimming cost V 1 base and J 5 bases, with 15 bases left between them. CDR3 sequence reads: CASSQAGTPWENIQYF. The CDR3 nucleotides read TGCGCCAGCAGCCAAGCTGGGACACCGTGGGAAAACATTCAGTACTTC.

This clone was detected a few times. The chain employs TRBV27 and TRBJ2-7; D not certain. The CDR3 has 15 residues. The V gene's germline CDR1 is MNHEY and CDR2 SMNVEV (reference sequence). V lost 0 bases, J lost 2 bases, and 11 bases lay in between. CDR3 DNA: TGTGCCAGCAGTTTATCCCGCTTGTACCCCTACGAGCAGTACTTC. Its translation: CASSLSRLYPYEQYF.

Comment on this clone: At the DNA level, this CDR3 is encoded by other sequences in the same sample as well. The chain combines TRBV9 with TRBJ2-3; the match to TRBD2 covers 13 bases. V gave up 0 bases and J gave up 6 bases; unmatched junction bases: 4. The CDR3 has 16 amino acids. Germline CDR1 and CDR2: SGDLS and YYNGEE. The CDR3 loop reads CASSVGLAGGPDTQYF. CDR3 bases: TGTGCCAGCAGCGTAGGACTAGCGGGAGGACCGGATACGCAGTATTTT.

V gene TRBV7-2 combines with J gene TRBJ1-1; D call uncertain. V lost 1 base and J 4 bases, leaving 10 bases between the germline ends. CDR1 SGHTA and CDR2 FQGNSA come from the germline V gene. The CDR3 has 14 amino acids. CDR3 region: CASSLGVGSTEAFF. The CDR3 DNA is TGTGCCAGCAGCTTAGGGGTGGGGAGCACTGAAGCTTTCTTT.

About this clone itself: The sample contains more than one DNA sequence encoding this CDR3. The chain couples TRBV5-4 to TRBJ2-3; D gene unclear. This CDR3 comprises 13 residues. Trimming removed 3 bases from V and 3 bases from J, with 8 bases in between. Germline assignment: CDR1 SGHNT and CDR2 YYREEE (reference sequence). This CDR3 reads CASSSDSTDTQYF. The CDR3, as DNA: TGTGCCAGCAGCTCGGATTCGACAGATACGCAGTATTTT.

This clone was counted only a few times. The chain uses TRBV11-1 and TRBJ2-5; D is possibly TRBD2 (6 bases). V was trimmed by 3 bases and J by 0 bases, leaving 17 bases between them. This CDR3 has 17 amino acids. Germline V gene lookup returns CDR1 SGHAT and CDR2 FQDESV (reference sequence). CDR3: CASSLTWLALYQETQYF. The CDR3 coding sequence is TGTGCCAGCAGCTTGACTTGGCTAGCGCTGTACCAAGAGACCCAGTACTTC.

In its sample, this clone was seen a few times. This chain links TRBV7-9 with TRBJ2-1; D gene uncertain. This CDR3 is built from 14 residues. V gave up 5 bases and J gave up 8 bases, with 16 bases separating them. CDR1 is SEHNR and CDR2 is FQNEAQ in the germline V gene (reference sequence). CDR3 DNA: TGTGCCAGCAGCCAGCAGTTACGGGTCGATGAGCAGTTCTTC. Its translation: CASSQQLRVDEQFF.

This clone was seen a handful of times. The chain employs TRBV13 and TRBJ2-7; TRBD2 aligns across 8 bases. Germline V gene lookup returns CDR1 PRHDT and CDR2 FYEKMQ (reference sequence). Trimming took 0 bases from V and 6 from J; bases not matched to a gene: 10. The CDR3 consists of 16 residues. CDR3 bases: TGTGCCAGCAGCTTAGGTCACGCGGGGGGCCCCACCGAGCAGTACGTC. Protein: CASSLGHAGGPTEQYV.

The rearrangement joins TRBV7-9 to TRBJ2-7, with D perhaps being TRBD1 or TRBD2 (5 bases each). Looked up from germline, CDR1 is SEHNR and CDR2 is FQNEAQ (reference sequence). Trimming stripped 6 bases from V and 9 bases from J, with 21 bases between. The length of the CDR3 is 14 residues. The CDR3 sequence: CASSPTGTLSRQYF. The CDR3 DNA reads as TGTGCCAGCAGTCCCACCGGGACCCTCTCACGGCAGTACTTC.

The rearrangement uses TRBV30 and TRBJ1-2; D may be TRBD1 (6 bases). Trimming removed 0 bases from V and 7 bases from J, with 12 bases in between. Germline lookup yields CDR1 GTSNPN and CDR2 SVGIG (reference sequence). The CDR3 loop spans 13 amino acids. CDR3 protein: CAWSVRGASGYTF. CDR3 bases: TGTGCCTGGAGTGTAAGGGGGGCGTCTGGCTACACCTTC.

This clone has more than one count but fewer than ten. Here the CDR3 DNA reads TGTGCCAGCAGCCCGGGGGCGGCAGATACGCAGTATTTT. Translating gives CASSPGAADTQYF. This rearrangement joins TRBV7-6 to TRBJ2-3; TRBD1 or TRBD2 may be the D gene (6 bases each). V lost 5 bases and J 4 bases, leaving 10 bases between the germline ends. Germline CDR1 SGHVS, CDR2 FNYEAQ. The CDR3 has 13 amino acids. Drawing the rest from reference TRBV7-6 and TRBJ2-3, the complete variable domain is GAGVSQSPRYKVTKRGQDVALRCDPISGHVSLYWYRQALGQGPEFLTYFNYEAQQDKSGLPNDRFSAERPEGSISTLTIQRTEQRDSAMYRCASSPGAADTQYFGPGTRLTVL.

The genes are TRBV4-1 and TRBJ2-5, with TRBD1 as a possible D gene (6 bases). The V gene lost 1 base and the J gene lost 2 bases, with 11 bases spanning the gap. The CDR3 runs to 15 residues. Germline V gene data show CDR1 as MGHRA and CDR2 as YSYEKL. The CDR3 DNA follows: TGCGCCAGCAGCCAAGTTGGGACACGGCAAGAGACCCAGTACTTC. It codes for CASSQVGTRQETQYF.

This clone was seen a handful of times. The V call is TRBV7-3, the J call TRBJ2-3; D is possibly TRBD2 (5 bases). Germline CDR1 SGHTA, CDR2 FQGTGA. Trimming removed 1 base at V and 2 bases at J, with 10 bases between. The CDR3 is made up of 15 amino acids. The CDR3 DNA follows: TGTGCCAGCAGCTTAATGTCTAGCCCCACAGATACGCAGTATTTT. This gives the protein CASSLMSSPTDTQYF.

The chain carries TRBV7-9 and TRBJ2-5; TRBD1 agrees at 7 bases. Germline V gene data show CDR1 as SEHNR and CDR2 as FQNEAQ (reference sequence). The CDR3 consists of 13 residues. Trimming took 3 bases from V and 5 from J; bases not matched to a gene: 3. This CDR3 is CASSLTGYETQYF. Here the CDR3 DNA reads TGTGCCAGCAGCTTGACAGGGTACGAGACCCAGTACTTC.

The rearrangement links TRBV7-2 to TRBJ2-2; no clear D. V was clipped by 3 bases and J by 7 bases, with 15 bases between them. Germline V gene data show CDR1 as SGHTA and CDR2 as FQGNSA. CDR3 length equals 15 residues. Here the CDR3 DNA reads TGTGCCAGCAGCTTGGGGTACCTTAGGGTCGGGGAGCTGTTTTTT. Translation gives CASSLGYLRVGELFF.

The CDR3 DNA sequence: TGTGCCAGCAGCCCGGGCGAGCAAGAGACCCAGTACTTC. This gives the protein CASSPGEQETQYF. This chain links TRBV7-2 with TRBJ2-5; D is unresolved. Germline V lookup: CDR1 SGHTA, CDR2 FQGNSA. Trimming took 5 bases from V and 2 from J, leaving 9 bases between them. This CDR3 is 13 amino acids long.

The rearrangement joins TRBV9 to TRBJ1-2, with 11 nucleotides matching TRBD1. The CDR3 is 16 residues long. Trimming at V came to 6 bases and at J to 7 bases, leaving 14 bases not matched to a gene. Germline V gives CDR1 SGDLS, CDR2 YYNGEE. The CDR3 spells CASTREGTGGRIGYTF. CDR3 coding DNA: TGTGCCAGCACCCGGGAGGGGACAGGGGGACGAATTGGCTACACCTTC.

The V gene is TRBV27, the J gene TRBJ1-4, with 10 bases fitting TRBD1. The germline V gene encodes CDR1 MNHEY and CDR2 SMNVEV (reference sequence). The J segment lost 8 bases and the V segment lost 6 bases, leaving 12 bases of the junction unmatched. The CDR3 sequence is 16 residues long. In nucleotides, the CDR3 is TGTGCCAGCAGGCCGAGATCCGGGACAGGGGAGGAAAAACTGTTTTTT. Translating gives CASRPRSGTGEEKLFF.